In this sample, the clone carrying this T cell receptor beta chain turned up once. The V gene lost 5 bases and the J gene lost 2 bases, with 9 bases spanning the gap. Germline-derived CDR1 and CDR2 are SGHTA and FQGNSA. CDR3 length: 13 residues. The data belong to a study of blood T cell repertoires in COVID-19. As processed by the authors: Amplification of reference gene primers provided the estimated nucleated cell counts. TCRdb's copy holds only in-frame clones and misses some; the assay was immunoSEQ multiplex PCR. Clonal size and the V and J genes are those of that table, whereas D and trimming came from the DNA. The sample consists of 250,000 to 350,000 clones, roughly 88% of them appearing once.

The sequence derives from a woman younger than 45 with active or convalescent COVID-19. Specimen: peripheral blood. The V call is TRBV7-2, the J call TRBJ1-1; the D gene is possibly TRBD1 (6 bases). The CDR3 nucleotides are TGTGCCAGCAGCATACAGGGAAACACTGAAGCTTTCTTT. This sequence encodes CASSIQGNTEAFF. Filled out from reference TRBV7-2 and TRBJ1-1, the complete variable domain reads GAGVSQSPSNKVTEKGKDVELRCDPISGHTALYWYRQSLGQGLEFLIYFQGNSAPDKSGLPSDRFSAERTGGSVSTLTIQRTQQEDSAVYLCASSIQGNTEAFFGQGTRLTVV.